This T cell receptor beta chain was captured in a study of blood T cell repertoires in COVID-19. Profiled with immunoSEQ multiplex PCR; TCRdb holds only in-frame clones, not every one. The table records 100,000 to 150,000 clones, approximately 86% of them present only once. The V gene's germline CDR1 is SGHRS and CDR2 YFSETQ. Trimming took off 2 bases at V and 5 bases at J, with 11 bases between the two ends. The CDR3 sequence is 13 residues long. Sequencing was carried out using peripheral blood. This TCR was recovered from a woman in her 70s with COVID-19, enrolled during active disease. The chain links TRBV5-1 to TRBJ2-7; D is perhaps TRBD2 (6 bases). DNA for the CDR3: TGCGCCAGCAGCTTACCAGGGAGGAACGAGCAGTACTTC. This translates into CASSLPGRNEQYF.